A selection of T cell receptor beta chains follows, all from one sample in a study of cytomegalovirus exposure and HLA in healthy donors. Assay: immunoSEQ multiplex PCR; the TCRdb copy retains only in-frame clones and omits some. The table has 250,000 or so clones, 87% seen once. Sequenced input: PBMCs. These receptors were obtained from a man aged 18 to 29 in good health and CMV-seropositive. Each CDR3 is given with its conserved first and last residue. D genes are given only for firm matches.

len: 17
d_gene: -
v_gene: TRBV27
j_gene: TRBJ2-7
CDR3aa: CASSLSRPGRGSYEQYF

len: 11
d_gene: -
v_gene: TRBV20-1
j_gene: TRBJ2-3
CDR3aa: CSASRGDTQYF

len: 16
d_gene: TRBD2
v_gene: TRBV27
j_gene: TRBJ2-1
CDR3aa: CASSSSLGRWNNEQFF

len: 14
d_gene: -
v_gene: TRBV6-5
j_gene: TRBJ2-7
CDR3aa: CASSNRGGASEQYF

len: 14
d_gene: TRBD2
v_gene: TRBV27
j_gene: TRBJ2-7
CDR3aa: CASSWAGGSYEQYF

len: 17
d_gene: TRBD2
v_gene: TRBV18
j_gene: TRBJ2-4
CDR3aa: CASSPPGSGRSKNIQYF

len: 14
d_gene: TRBD1
v_gene: TRBV28
j_gene: TRBJ1-2
CDR3aa: CASSLVGQHYGYTF

len: 15
d_gene: -
v_gene: TRBV10-3
j_gene: TRBJ2-7
CDR3aa: CAIRENRVGSYEQYF

len: 15
d_gene: TRBD2
v_gene: TRBV4-1
j_gene: TRBJ2-7
CDR3aa: CASSFRTSGAYEQYF

len: 16
d_gene: -
v_gene: TRBV6-5
j_gene: TRBJ1-3
CDR3aa: CASSYGGDTSGNTIYF

len: 14
d_gene: -
v_gene: TRBV19
j_gene: TRBJ2-7
CDR3aa: CASSAAAESYEQYF

len: 13
d_gene: -
v_gene: TRBV6-1
j_gene: TRBJ2-1
CDR3aa: CASSGLSYNEQFF

len: 13
d_gene: -
v_gene: TRBV30
j_gene: TRBJ2-3
CDR3aa: CAWGTSITDTQYF

len: 13
d_gene: -
v_gene: TRBV29-1
j_gene: TRBJ1-2
CDR3aa: CSVVRGGTDGYTF

len: 13
d_gene: -
v_gene: TRBV11-2
j_gene: TRBJ2-4
CDR3aa: CASSEGSKNIQYF

len: 13
d_gene: TRBD1
v_gene: TRBV28
j_gene: TRBJ1-2
CDR3aa: CASSLTGGNGYTF

len: 15
d_gene: -
v_gene: TRBV9
j_gene: TRBJ1-1
CDR3aa: CASSPHGLANTEAFF

len: 12
d_gene: -
v_gene: TRBV30
j_gene: TRBJ1-1
CDR3aa: CAWSHMNTEAFF

len: 14
d_gene: TRBD1
v_gene: TRBV2
j_gene: TRBJ1-5
CDR3aa: CASETGYSNQPQHF

len: 15
d_gene: -
v_gene: TRBV5-1
j_gene: TRBJ1-1
CDR3aa: CASSFRPQMDTEAFF

len: 14
d_gene: TRBD1
v_gene: TRBV28
j_gene: TRBJ1-4
CDR3aa: CASSTGGLNEKLFF

len: 13
d_gene: -
v_gene: TRBV7-8
j_gene: TRBJ1-2
CDR3aa: CASSLQMAGGYTF

len: 14
d_gene: -
v_gene: TRBV18
j_gene: TRBJ2-7
CDR3aa: CASSLGVPSYEQYF

len: 17
d_gene: -
v_gene: TRBV18
j_gene: TRBJ1-3
CDR3aa: CASSPKTQARSGNTIYF

len: 14
d_gene: -
v_gene: TRBV2
j_gene: TRBJ2-2
CDR3aa: CASSVTQAGGELFF

len: 16
d_gene: -
v_gene: TRBV19
j_gene: TRBJ2-1
CDR3aa: CASSIGAAGFQYEQFF

len: 15
d_gene: TRBD2
v_gene: TRBV9
j_gene: TRBJ2-1
CDR3aa: CASSAGLADYNEQFF

len: 13
d_gene: TRBD1
v_gene: TRBV5-1
j_gene: TRBJ1-4
CDR3aa: CASSLHRGTKLFF

len: 13
d_gene: -
v_gene: TRBV7-2
j_gene: TRBJ2-7
CDR3aa: CASSSGPSYEQYF

len: 15
d_gene: -
v_gene: TRBV5-1
j_gene: TRBJ2-1
CDR3aa: CASSPGHRIYDEQFF

len: 16
d_gene: TRBD1
v_gene: TRBV18
j_gene: TRBJ2-1
CDR3aa: CASSSYTGESIDEQFF

len: 16
d_gene: TRBD2
v_gene: TRBV7-8
j_gene: TRBJ2-7
CDR3aa: CASSLSGGLLAYEQYF

len: 15
d_gene: TRBD2
v_gene: TRBV7-9
j_gene: TRBJ2-2
CDR3aa: CASSLENSGSGELFF

len: 14
d_gene: -
v_gene: TRBV5-1
j_gene: TRBJ2-7
CDR3aa: CASSSSGTHYEQYF

len: 15
d_gene: TRBD2
v_gene: TRBV28
j_gene: TRBJ2-7
CDR3aa: CASRLAAGVYYEQYF

len: 15
d_gene: TRBD1
v_gene: TRBV2
j_gene: TRBJ1-2
CDR3aa: CASSEWLQGAGGYTF

len: 13
d_gene: -
v_gene: TRBV6-5
j_gene: TRBJ1-1
CDR3aa: CASGKTENTEAFF

len: 16
d_gene: TRBD1
v_gene: TRBV25-1
j_gene: TRBJ1-1
CDR3aa: CASRAGQGAFNTEAFF

len: 14
d_gene: TRBD2
v_gene: TRBV19
j_gene: TRBJ2-3
CDR3aa: CASSIGGSGDTQYF

len: 13
d_gene: TRBD2
v_gene: TRBV30
j_gene: TRBJ2-1
CDR3aa: CAWSGLASNEQFF

len: 16
d_gene: -
v_gene: TRBV7-8
j_gene: TRBJ2-7
CDR3aa: CASSPDSVRSSYEQYF

len: 14
d_gene: -
v_gene: TRBV6-5
j_gene: TRBJ1-5
CDR3aa: CASSYSRYNQPQHF

len: 13
d_gene: TRBD1
v_gene: TRBV25-1
j_gene: TRBJ2-3
CDR3aa: CASTAAGGAYQYF

len: 13
d_gene: -
v_gene: TRBV15
j_gene: TRBJ1-1
CDR3aa: CATSPQDYTEAFF

len: 15
d_gene: TRBD1
v_gene: TRBV5-6
j_gene: TRBJ1-1
CDR3aa: CASTRQGAMSTEAFF

len: 15
d_gene: TRBD2
v_gene: TRBV2
j_gene: TRBJ2-1
CDR3aa: CASTRSGGSYNEQFF

len: 15
d_gene: -
v_gene: TRBV15
j_gene: TRBJ1-3
CDR3aa: CATSAGRAVGNTIYF

len: 11
d_gene: -
v_gene: TRBV16
j_gene: TRBJ1-1
CDR3aa: CASSQRGEAFF

len: 14
d_gene: -
v_gene: TRBV5-1
j_gene: TRBJ2-1
CDR3aa: CASSLVALFNEQFF

len: 12
d_gene: -
v_gene: TRBV11-2
j_gene: TRBJ2-1
CDR3aa: CASSLLIGLALF

len: 14
d_gene: -
v_gene: TRBV28
j_gene: TRBJ2-7
CDR3aa: CASSLLAGASEQYF

len: 13
d_gene: -
v_gene: TRBV10-3
j_gene: TRBJ1-2
CDR3aa: CAIRAQQGDGYTF

len: 15
d_gene: -
v_gene: TRBV7-2
j_gene: TRBJ1-1
CDR3aa: CASRGGVGLNTEAFF

len: 14
d_gene: -
v_gene: TRBV5-1
j_gene: TRBJ2-3
CDR3aa: CASSLPQVTDTQYF

len: 15
d_gene: TRBD2
v_gene: TRBV28
j_gene: TRBJ2-5
CDR3aa: CASTELAGVQETQYF

len: 12
d_gene: -
v_gene: TRBV2
j_gene: TRBJ1-5
CDR3aa: CASSDGNQPQHF